The TCR beta chain described here comes from a study of CD8 T cells in ankylosing spondylitis. TCRdb re-called the 5' RACE reads with MiXCR, one entry per CDR3 protein. The sample includes about 150,000 distinct CDR3 sequences, 40% to 50% of them seen just once. Worth noting for this clonotype: Its cognate antigen is unknown.

Study-wide findings and caveats: Matched synovial fluid from ankylosing spondylitis patients was reported to be enriched for disease-linked clones. A TCR beta motif made of several highly homologous variants seemed typical of ankylosing spondylitis blood.

Sample: synovial fluid, either unsorted or a sorted T cell fraction (not recorded which). The source is a male donor with ankylosing spondylitis.

The CDR3 sequence is CASRPPGWNQPQHF. CDR3 bases: TGTGCCAGCAGACCCCCCGGATGGAATCAGCCCCAGCATTTT. This chain connects TRBV12-3 or TRBV12-4 to TRBJ1-5; D remains ambiguous. Trimming removed 6 bases at V and 4 bases at J, with 13 bases between. The CDR3 length is 14 residues.